This record concerns one TCR beta chain sequence. PCR involved 60 Vbeta and 13 Jbeta primers. Produced via immunoSEQ multiplex PCR; TCRdb's table is partial and in-frame only. The sample carries 95,000 to 100,000 clones, about 76% recorded once. These data belong to a study of cytomegalovirus exposure and HLA in healthy donors. The sequence came from a man aged 35 to 55 in good health and CMV-seropositive. The sample comprised PBMCs.

CDR3 region: CASSQQPTSEFEQYF. CDR3 nucleotides: TGTGCCAGCAGCCAGCAACCCACCTCCGAGTTCGAGCAGTACTTC. V gene TRBV14 combines with J gene TRBJ2-7; D gene unclear. This CDR3 spans 15 amino acids. Deletions cut 3 bases from V and 6 bases from J, with 18 bases between. Germline loops: CDR1 SGHDN, CDR2 FVKESK.